This TCR beta chain was found in a study of blood T cell repertoires in COVID-19. Assay used: immunoSEQ multiplex PCR; TCRdb lists only in-frame clones, some missing. The sample yields some 20,000 clones, 86% seen once. Sequences were obtained from peripheral blood. This clonotype was obtained from a human donor in a cohort sampled during active COVID-19.

The CDR3 region is CASSDWQIQAFF. The CDR3 bases are TGTGCCAGCAGTGATTGGCAGATCCAAGCTTTCTTT. The chain links TRBV2 to TRBJ1-1, with D hard to call. The CDR3 is 12 amino acids. V was shortened by 3 bases and J by 9 bases, with 11 bases between the two germline ends. The V gene's germline CDR1 is SNHLY and CDR2 FYNNEI.